This T cell receptor beta chain stems from a study of T-cell memory formation after mild COVID-19. Study background: TCR clusters largely stayed donor specific. Overall study results and limits: Detection of some responders pre-infection suggested pre-existing cross-reactive memory T cells participated.

The germline CDR1 and CDR2 sequences are MGHRA and YSYEKL. This CDR3 has 16 amino acids. V lost 5 bases, J lost 2 bases, and 9 bases stayed unmatched. It was 5'RACE with constant-segment primers that produced the TCR alpha and TCR beta cDNA libraries, which carried sample barcodes and UMIs. MiXCR was run by TCRdb on the 5' RACE reads, yielding one entry per CDR3 protein. The repertoire holds roughly 170,000 distinct CDR3 sequences, with approximately 18% as singletons. This clonotype was detected only a few times. What it binds is not known. V is TRBV4-1 and J is TRBJ2-5, with TRBD2 matching 9 bases. The sequence was obtained from a man aged 18 to 30 who had mild COVID-19 (a few samples of this study predate the infection). Cell type and time point are not known. Sequenced sample: PBMCs or a T cell subset sorted from them (not recorded which). CDR3 DNA: TGCGCCAGCAGCGCGGGAGGGGCGGGGGTGCAAGAGACCCAGTACTTC. Translation gives CASSAGGAGVQETQYF.